This entry concerns a single TCR beta chain. What it binds is unknown. The individuals who served as donors were healthy Caucasians living in Russia, aged roughly 6 to 100. This entry belongs to a study of blood T cells in healthy people across ages. Study results and caveats: Lack of knowledge of donor CMV status possibly confounded expanded clonotype changes. Across the age range, TCR beta diversity per million T cells fell in a roughly linear way.

A sample-barcoded 5' primer and a J-beta primer mix were used in a second PCR of roughly 7 to 11 cycles. One entry per CDR3 protein, called by TCRdb with MiXCR from the 5' RACE reads. The table includes approximately 820,000 distinct CDR3 sequences, roughly 44% detected once. The sequence derives from a man aged 55-75 years in good health. Material: blood.

The CDR3 DNA reads as TGTGCCAGCAGTACGGCCCTAACGTATGGCTACACCTTC. Amino acid sequence: CASSTALTYGYTF. This chain joins TRBV7-9 and TRBJ1-2; D gene ambiguous. The CDR3 loop spans 13 amino acids. Germline V gives CDR1 SEHNR, CDR2 FQNEAQ (reference sequence). Trimming took 6 bases from V and 5 from J, leaving 13 bases between them.